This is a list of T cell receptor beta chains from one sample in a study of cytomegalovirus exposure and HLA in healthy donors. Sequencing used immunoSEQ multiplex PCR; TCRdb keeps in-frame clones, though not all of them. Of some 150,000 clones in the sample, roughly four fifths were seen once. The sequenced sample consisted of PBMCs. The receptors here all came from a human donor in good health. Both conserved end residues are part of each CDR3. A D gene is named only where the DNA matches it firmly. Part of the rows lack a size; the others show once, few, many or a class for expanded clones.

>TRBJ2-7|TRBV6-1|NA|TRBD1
CASSEHLRQGAREQYF
TGTGCCAGCAGTGAACACCTGCGACAGGGAGCACGAGAGCAGTACTTC
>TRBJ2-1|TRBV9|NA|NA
CASSAPDFNPDLGGSYNEQFF
TGTGCCAGCAGCGCCCCCGACTTCAACCCCGATTTGGGCGGGTCCTACAATGAGCAGTTCTTC
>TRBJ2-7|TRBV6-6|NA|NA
CASRRDLSYEQYF
TGTGCCAGCAGGAGGGACTTAAGCTACGAGCAGTACTTC
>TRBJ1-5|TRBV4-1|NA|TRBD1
CASSQDPGTGGISQPQHF
TGCGCCAGCAGCCAGGACCCCGGGACAGGGGGCATTTCCCAGCCCCAGCATTTT
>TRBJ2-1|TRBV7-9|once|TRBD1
CASSSRDRGYNEQFF
TGTGCCAGCAGCTCGCGGGACAGGGGTTACAATGAGCAGTTCTTC
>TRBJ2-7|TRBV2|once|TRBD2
CASSLAGAQSYEQYF
TGTGCCAGCAGCCTAGCGGGAGCCCAGTCCTACGAGCAGTACTTC
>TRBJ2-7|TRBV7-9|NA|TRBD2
CASSPDSGNSYEQYF
TGTGCCAGCAGCCCCGATAGCGGGAACTCCTACGAGCAGTACTTC
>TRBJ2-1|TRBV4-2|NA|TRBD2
CASSQAPAGQQFF
TGTGCCAGCAGCCAAGCCCCAGCGGGGCAGCAGTTCTTC
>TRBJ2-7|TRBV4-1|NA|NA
CASSQVGRTYEQYF
TGCGCCAGCAGCCAAGTTGGCAGAACCTACGAGCAGTACTTC
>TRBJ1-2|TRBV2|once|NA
CASFLGVRGYTF
TGTGCCAGCTTCCTCGGGGTTCGGGGCTACACCTTC
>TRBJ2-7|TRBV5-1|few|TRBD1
CASSWGTGGDEQYF
TGCGCCAGCAGCTGGGGGACAGGAGGCGACGAGCAGTACTTC
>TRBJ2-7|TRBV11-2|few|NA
CASSPEADYRAYEQYF
TGTGCCAGCAGCCCGGAGGCGGACTACCGTGCCTACGAGCAGTACTTC
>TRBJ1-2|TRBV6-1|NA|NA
CATTAGDGYTF
TGTGCCACCACCGCAGGGGACGGCTACACCTTC
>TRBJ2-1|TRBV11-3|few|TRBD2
CASSLGGEQFF
TGTGCCAGCAGCTTGGGGGGGGAGCAGTTCTTC
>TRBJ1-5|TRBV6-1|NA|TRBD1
CASSRSDRGGQPQHF
TGTGCCAGCAGTAGATCGGACAGGGGCGGTCAGCCCCAGCATTTT
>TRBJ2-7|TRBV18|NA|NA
CASSPPGRNYEQYF
TGTGCCAGCTCACCACCGGGGCGGAACTACGAGCAGTACTTC
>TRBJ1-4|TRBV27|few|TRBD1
CASSLIWTGVNEKLFF
TGTGCCAGCAGTTTGATTTGGACAGGGGTAAATGAAAAACTGTTTTTT
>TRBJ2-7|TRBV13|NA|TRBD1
CASSTGQGAAYEQYF
TGTGCCAGCAGCACCGGACAGGGGGCCGCCTACGAGCAGTACTTC
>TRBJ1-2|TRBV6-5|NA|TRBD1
CASSYATGYGYTF
TGTGCCAGCAGTTACGCGACAGGGTATGGCTACACCTTC
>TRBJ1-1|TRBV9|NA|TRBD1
CASSGQGAHTEAFF
TGTGCCAGCAGCGGACAGGGAGCTCACACTGAAGCTTTCTTT
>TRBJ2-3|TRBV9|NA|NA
CASSVDLGASYPDTQYF
TGTGCCAGCAGCGTAGACTTGGGGGCTAGCTATCCAGATACGCAGTATTTT
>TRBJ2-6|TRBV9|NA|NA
CASSLGGGTSGANVLTF
TGTGCCAGCAGCTTGGGAGGTGGGACGTCTGGGGCCAACGTCCTGACTTTC
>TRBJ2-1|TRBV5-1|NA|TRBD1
CASTLDRGPYNEQFF
TGCGCCAGCACCCTGGACAGGGGGCCCTACAATGAGCAGTTCTTC
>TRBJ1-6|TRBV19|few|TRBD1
CASSPGQSEVYNSPLHF
TGTGCCAGTAGTCCGGGACAGTCGGAAGTATATAATTCACCCCTCCACTTT
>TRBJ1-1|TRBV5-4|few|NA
CASSRQKEAFF
TGTGCCAGCAGCAGACAGAAAGAAGCTTTCTTT
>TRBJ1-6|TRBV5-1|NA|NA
CASSRLNSPLHF
TGCGCCAGCAGCCGGTTAAATTCACCCCTCCACTTT
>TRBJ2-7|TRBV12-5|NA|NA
CASGEVPYEQYF
TGTGCTAGTGGGGAGGTCCCCTACGAGCAGTACTTC
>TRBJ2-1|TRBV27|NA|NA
CASSSYDGNEQFF
TGTGCCAGCAGTTCTTATGACGGGAATGAGCAGTTCTTC
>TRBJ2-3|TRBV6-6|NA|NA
CASRPQGTDTQYF
TGTGCCAGCAGACCACAGGGTACAGATACGCAGTATTTT
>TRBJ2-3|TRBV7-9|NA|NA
CASSLNADTDTQYF
TGTGCCAGCAGCTTAAACGCGGATACAGATACGCAGTATTTT
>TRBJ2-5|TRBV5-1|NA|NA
CASSAYNGQQETQYF
TGCGCCAGCAGCGCGTATAACGGACAGCAAGAGACCCAGTACTTC
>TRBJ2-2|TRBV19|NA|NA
CASRFDTANTGELFF
TGTGCCAGTAGATTCGACACTGCGAACACCGGGGAGCTGTTTTTT
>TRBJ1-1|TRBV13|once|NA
CASSLGRVARMGAFF
TGTGCCAGCAGCTTAGGGAGGGTCGCCCGCATGGGAGCTTTCTTT
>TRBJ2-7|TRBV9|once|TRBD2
CASSGGVAGSYEQYF
TGTGCCAGCAGCGGCGGGGTAGCGGGTTCCTACGAGCAGTACTTC
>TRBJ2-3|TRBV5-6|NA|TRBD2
CASSFPSGLGTDTQYF
TGTGCCAGCAGCTTTCCTAGCGGGTTGGGCACAGATACGCAGTATTTT
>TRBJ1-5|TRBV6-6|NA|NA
CASSYSRDQPQHF
TGTGCCAGCAGTTACTCCAGGGATCAGCCCCAGCATTTT
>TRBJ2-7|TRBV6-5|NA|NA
CASSSLDSAHEQYF
TGTGCCAGCAGTTCCCTTGACTCTGCCCACGAGCAGTACTTC
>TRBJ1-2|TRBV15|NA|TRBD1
CATSRPRGRDSPTFAF
TGTGCCACCAGCAGACCAAGAGGACGGGACAGCCCGACCTTTGCCTTC
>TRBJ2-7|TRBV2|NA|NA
CASSHRDSTQREPSSYEQYF
TGTGCCAGCAGCCACAGGGACTCGACCCAGCGGGAACCTAGCTCCTACGAGCAGTACTTC
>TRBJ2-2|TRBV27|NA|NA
CASSLYASPGELFF
TGTGCCAGCAGTTTATATGCGTCTCCCGGGGAGCTGTTTTTT
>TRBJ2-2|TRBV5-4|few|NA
CASSFPSGELFF
TGTGCCAGCAGCTTCCCCTCCGGGGAGCTGTTTTTT
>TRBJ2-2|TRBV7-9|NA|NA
CASSFDRYTGELFF
TGTGCCAGCAGCTTCGACAGATACACCGGGGAGCTGTTTTTT
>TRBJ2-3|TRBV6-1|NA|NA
CASSVQAPDTQYF
TGTGCCAGCAGTGTCCAGGCCCCAGATACGCAGTATTTT
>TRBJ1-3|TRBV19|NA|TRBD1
CASKAGGGNTIYF
TGTGCCAGTAAAGCAGGGGGAGGAAACACCATATATTTT